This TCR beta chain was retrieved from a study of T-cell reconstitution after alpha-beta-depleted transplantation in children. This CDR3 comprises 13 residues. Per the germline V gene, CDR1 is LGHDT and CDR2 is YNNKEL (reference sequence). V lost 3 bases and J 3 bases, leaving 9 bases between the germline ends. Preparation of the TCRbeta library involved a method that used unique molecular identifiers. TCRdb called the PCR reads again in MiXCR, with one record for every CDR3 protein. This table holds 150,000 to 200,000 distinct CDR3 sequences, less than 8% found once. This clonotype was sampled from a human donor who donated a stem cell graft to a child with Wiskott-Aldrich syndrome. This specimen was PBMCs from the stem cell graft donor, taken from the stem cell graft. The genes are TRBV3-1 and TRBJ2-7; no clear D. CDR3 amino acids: CASSHRAGYEQYF. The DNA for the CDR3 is TGTGCCAGCAGCCACCGGGCCGGCTACGAGCAGTACTTC.